This T cell receptor beta chain was captured in a study of cytomegalovirus exposure and HLA in healthy donors. TCRdb keeps only in-frame clones here, not all; method: immunoSEQ multiplex PCR. Of tens of thousands of clones detected, roughly 90% appear once; the ten largest clones hold 0.8% to 1.2%. Germline V gene sequence: CDR1 MDHEN, CDR2 SYDVKM. This CDR3 region has 14 residues. V shed 3 bases and J shed 3 bases, with 11 bases lying between them. The J gene is TRBJ1-1, the V gene TRBV28; TRBD1 is a possible D gene (5 bases). The sequence derives from a man between 18 and 29 years old in good health and CMV-seronegative. The source material was PBMCs. For the CDR3, the DNA is TGTGCCAGCAGTTTGGCAGGGAGGGACACTGAAGCTTTCTTT. Its protein is CASSLAGRDTEAFF.